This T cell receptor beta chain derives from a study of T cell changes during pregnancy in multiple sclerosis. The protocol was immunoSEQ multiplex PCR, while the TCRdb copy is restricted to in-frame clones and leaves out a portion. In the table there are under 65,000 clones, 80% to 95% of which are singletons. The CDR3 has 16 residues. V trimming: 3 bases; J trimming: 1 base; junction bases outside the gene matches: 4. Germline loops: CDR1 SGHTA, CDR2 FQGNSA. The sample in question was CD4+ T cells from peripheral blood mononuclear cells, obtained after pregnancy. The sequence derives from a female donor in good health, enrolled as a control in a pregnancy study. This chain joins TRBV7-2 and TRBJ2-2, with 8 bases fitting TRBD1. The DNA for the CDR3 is TGTGCCAGCAGCTTTGGACAGGGATTGAACACCGGGGAGCTGTTTTTT. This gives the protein CASSFGQGLNTGELFF. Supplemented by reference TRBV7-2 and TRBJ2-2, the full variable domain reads GAGVSQSPSNKVTEKGKDVELRCDPISGHTALYWYRQSLGQGLEFLIYFQGNSAPDKSGLPSDRFSAERTGGSVSTLTIQRTQQEDSAVYLCASSFGQGLNTGELFFGEGSRLTVL.